Following are 22 T cell receptor beta chains from one sample sequenced in a study of blood T cell repertoires in COVID-19. Measured with immunoSEQ multiplex PCR; TCRdb has only the in-frame clones, and not every one. The sample consists of around 370,000 clones, about 90% of them appearing once. Sequencing was done on a sample of peripheral blood. The receptors originated from a woman in her 70s with COVID-19, enrolled during active disease.

The chain uses TRBV6-6 and TRBJ2-7; D call uncertain. Germline lookup yields CDR1 MNHNY and CDR2 SVGAGI (reference sequence). Trimming took off 6 bases at V and 2 bases at J, with 5 bases between the two ends. The CDR3 runs to 11 residues. In nucleotides, the CDR3 is TGTGCCAGCAGCTTCGCCTACGAGCAGTACTTC. It specifies CASSFAYEQYF.

The chain uses TRBV10-3 and TRBJ2-3, with TRBD2 as a possible D gene (6 bases). This CDR3 has 16 amino acids. V dropped 3 bases and J dropped 1 base, with 14 bases sitting between them. Germline CDR1 and CDR2: ENHRY and SYGVKD. As DNA, the CDR3 is TGTGCCATCAGTGATAGCCCCGCTAGCGGCACAGATACGCAGTATTTT. Translating it yields CAISDSPASGTDTQYF.

This sequence joins TRBV9 and TRBJ1-2; no reliable D call. V lost 1 base, J lost 6 bases, and 10 bases lay in between. This CDR3 region has 13 residues. The germline gives CDR1 SGDLS, CDR2 YYNGEE. CDR3 protein: CASSVFSEDGYTF. CDR3 nucleotides: TGTGCCAGCAGCGTATTTAGTGAGGATGGCTACACCTTC.

The chain combines TRBV5-4 with TRBJ1-3; 7 bases line up with TRBD1. Per germline, CDR1 SGHNT and CDR2 YYREEE (reference sequence). The ends lost 4 bases at V and 2 bases at J; junction bases unmatched: 6. The CDR3 is 15 amino acids. This chain's CDR3 is CASSPDRMAGNTIYF. CDR3 bases: TGTGCCAGCAGCCCGGACAGGATGGCTGGAAACACCATATATTTT.

J is TRBJ1-2 and V is TRBV7-9; no reliable D call. Per the germline V gene, CDR1 is SEHNR and CDR2 is FQNEAQ (reference sequence). The CDR3 covers 13 residues. The germline V and J ends were trimmed by 1 base and 4 bases, with 7 bases remaining between them. The CDR3 protein is CASSLGGIYGYTF. The CDR3 nucleotides read TGTGCCAGCAGCTTAGGCGGAATCTATGGCTACACCTTC.

The rearrangement uses TRBV5-1 and TRBJ1-2, with a tentative D call TRBD1 (5 bases). Per the germline V gene, CDR1 is SGHRS and CDR2 is YFSETQ. This CDR3 region has 14 residues. Trimming took off 0 bases at V and 4 bases at J, with 10 bases between the two ends. CDR3 DNA sequence: TGCGCCAGCAGCTTGGCCGTGACAGCCTATGGCTACACCTTC. Encoded protein: CASSLAVTAYGYTF.

V usage is TRBV27 and J usage is TRBJ1-6, with a possible D match to TRBD1 (5 bases). The CDR3 spans 15 residues. Per the germline V gene, CDR1 is MNHEY and CDR2 is SMNVEV (reference sequence). Trimming removed 2 bases at V and 8 bases at J, with 13 bases between. CDR3 DNA: TGTGCCAGCAGTTTAGGGCAGGGCTTTTATTCACCCCTCCACTTT. As protein: CASSLGQGFYSPLHF.

This clone was found a few times. The gene calls are TRBV13 and TRBJ2-3, with 16 bases identical to TRBD2. With V trimmed by 5 bases and J by 1 base, 6 bases remained unmatched. This CDR3 has 18 residues. CDR1 and CDR2 (germline): PRHDT, FYEKMQ (reference sequence). The CDR3 DNA sequence: TGTGCCAGCAGCCTCGGGACTAGCGGGGGGGGACGCACAGATACGCAGTATTTT. This gives the protein CASSLGTSGGGRTDTQYF.

The V and J genes are TRBV9 and TRBJ2-1; D remains unclear. The CDR3 has 14 residues. V lost 0 bases and J lost 3, with 7 bases in between. Germline assignment: CDR1 SGDLS and CDR2 YYNGEE. In DNA, the CDR3 is TGTGCCAGCAGCGTAGGCAGAAACTACAATGAGCAGTTCTTC. Its protein is CASSVGRNYNEQFF.

The chain recombines TRBV3-1 (or the pseudogene TRBV3-2) with TRBJ2-5; 9 bases fit TRBD2. CDR1 and CDR2 from the germline V gene are LGHDT and YNNKEL (reference sequence). CDR3 length: 17 amino acids. Trimming removed 4 bases from V and 7 bases from J; junction bases left unmatched: 16. CDR3: CASSLRTSADLMVTQYF. CDR3 sequence (DNA): TGTGCCAGCAGCCTTCGGACTAGCGCGGACCTCATGGTGACCCAGTACTTC.

The CDR3 region has the DNA TGTGCCAGCAGCTTAGCTCCGGGACAGGAGACCGGGGAGCTGTTTTTT. It yields the protein CASSLAPGQETGELFF. This chain connects TRBV7-2 to TRBJ2-2, with 8 bases fitting TRBD1. CDR1 is SGHTA and CDR2 is FQGNSA in the germline V gene. The CDR3 sequence is 16 residues long. The V gene end was trimmed by 0 bases and the J gene end by 5 bases; junction bases not matched to a gene: 5. Full variable domain (rest looked up from reference TRBV7-2 and TRBJ2-2): GAGVSQSPSNKVTEKGKDVELRCDPISGHTALYWYRQSLGQGLEFLIYFQGNSAPDKSGLPSDRFSAERTGGSVSTLTIQRTQQEDSAVYLCASSLAPGQETGELFFGEGSRLTVL.

The CDR3 region is CASSQVTSYEQYF. The CDR3 region has the DNA TGTGCCAGCAGCCAAGTGACTAGTTACGAGCAGTACTTC. The chain combines TRBV4-2 with TRBJ2-7, with D tentatively TRBD2 (6 bases). Deletions cut 1 base from V and 4 bases from J, with 8 bases between. CDR3 length: 13 residues. Germline CDR1 LGHNA, CDR2 YNFKEQ.

The V gene is TRBV18, the J gene TRBJ2-7; 10 positions agree with TRBD1. Per the germline V gene, CDR1 is KGHSH and CDR2 is LQKENI. Trimming took 3 bases from V and 6 from J; bases not matched to a gene: 11. This CDR3 contains 16 residues. The CDR3 loop is CASSPRPGQGISEQYF. The CDR3 region has the DNA TGTGCCAGCTCACCGCGACCGGGACAGGGGATATCCGAGCAGTACTTC. Looking up the rest from reference TRBV18 and TRBJ2-7 gives the full variable domain: NAGVMQNPRHLVRRRGQEARLRCSPMKGHSHVYWYRQLPEEGLKFMVYLQKENIIDESGMPKERFSAEFPKEGPSILRIQQVVRGDSAAYFCASSPRPGQGISEQYFGPGTRLTVT.

The rearrangement links TRBV28 to TRBJ2-7; 11 nucleotides agree with TRBD2. This CDR3 region has 16 residues. CDR1 is MDHEN and CDR2 is SYDVKM in the germline V gene. V dropped 6 bases and J dropped 3; count of bases not matched to a gene: 10. The CDR3 coding sequence is TGTGCCAGCAGCCTCACCCTAGCGGGGGGCTACTACGAGCAGTACTTC. Amino acid sequence: CASSLTLAGGYYEQYF.

The V gene is TRBV23-1, the J gene TRBJ1-1; no clear D. TRBV23-1 is labeled an ORF, and its function is uncertain. The CDR3 is 16 residues long. Trimming shortened V by 2 bases and J by 0 bases, and 13 bases separated the two germline ends. CDR3 sequence reads: CASSQGRYRLNTEAFF. The CDR3, as DNA: TGCGCCAGCAGTCAAGGGCGCTACAGACTGAACACTGAAGCTTTCTTT.

This clone was detected once. The chain combines TRBV5-8 with TRBJ1-5, with TRBD1 identical over 12 bases. CDR1 SGHTS and CDR2 YDEGEE come from the germline V gene. V was pared by 4 bases and J by 2 bases, with 7 bases of the junction left unmatched. The CDR3 covers 17 residues. CDR3 protein: CASSPGTGGLGNQPQHF. As DNA, the CDR3 is TGTGCCAGCAGCCCCGGGACAGGGGGCTTAGGCAATCAGCCCCAGCATTTT.

The chain recombines TRBV5-1 with TRBJ2-3; D gene uncertain. V dropped 2 bases and J dropped 2 bases, with 9 bases sitting between them. This CDR3 has 14 amino acids. In germline, CDR1 is SGHRS, CDR2 YFSETQ. CDR3 DNA: TGCGCCAGCAGCTTACTCCCTCACACAGATACGCAGTATTTT. Residues: CASSLLPHTDTQYF.

This rearrangement joins TRBV7-2 to TRBJ2-7, with 13 bases identical to TRBD2. CDR1 is SGHTA and CDR2 is FQGNSA in the germline V gene. V was pared by 2 bases and J by 2 bases, with 12 bases of the junction left unmatched. The CDR3 sequence is 19 residues long. CDR3 sequence reads: CASSLLKLAGGTHPYEQYF. The CDR3 DNA follows: TGTGCCAGCAGCTTACTGAAACTAGCGGGGGGGACTCACCCCTACGAGCAGTACTTC.

J is TRBJ1-5 and V is TRBV19, with D possibly TRBD1 on 6 matching bases. Germline CDR1 is LNHDA and CDR2 is SQIVND (reference sequence). This CDR3 region has 16 residues. Trimming removed 5 bases from V and 1 base from J, with 15 bases in between. The DNA for the CDR3 is TGTGCCAGTAGTCCCCGACAGGAGATAAGCAATCAGCCCCAGCATTTT. Residues: CASSPRQEISNQPQHF.

The gene calls are TRBV9 and TRBJ2-3, with D unresolved. Trimming pared 4 bases from V and 8 bases from J, leaving 8 bases between. The CDR3 consists of 11 residues. Germline V CDR1 and CDR2: SGDLS, YYNGEE. The CDR3 is CASSFSGTQYF. CDR3 bases: TGTGCCAGCAGCTTTTCGGGTACGCAGTATTTT.

V is TRBV7-2 and J is TRBJ2-7, with D perhaps matching TRBD2 (7 bases). Per germline, CDR1 SGHTA and CDR2 FQGNSA. The CDR3 has 14 amino acids. V was cut by 4 bases and J by 2 bases, with 12 bases left in between. The CDR3, as DNA: TGTGCCAGCAGCTCCCGCGGGGGCCCCTACGAGCAGTACTTC. It yields the protein CASSSRGGPYEQYF.

The rearrangement uses TRBV30 and TRBJ1-3; TRBD1 is a possible D gene (6 bases). Germline loops: CDR1 GTSNPN, CDR2 SVGIG (reference sequence). This CDR3 comprises 14 residues. With 3 bases removed from V and 1 base from J, the gap between germline ends came to 10 bases. The chain's CDR3 is CAWSRGGSGNTIYF. The CDR3 DNA is TGTGCCTGGAGCCGAGGGGGATCTGGAAACACCATATATTTT.